This TCR beta chain was sequenced for a study of blood T cell repertoires in COVID-19. The V gene's germline CDR1 is LGHNT and CDR2 FRNRAP. The J segment lost 1 base and the V segment lost 0 bases, leaving 18 bases of the junction unmatched. The CDR3 is 23 amino acids. Per the study methods: How many nucleated cells were present was estimated from reference gene primer amplification. Here immunoSEQ multiplex PCR was the method, and the copy in TCRdb shows in-frame clones only, minus some. V, J and clone size are those of that table, while D and trimming were read from the DNA. The table shows 150,000 to 200,000 clones, with 80% to 90% occurring only once.

Sequences were obtained from peripheral blood. The rearrangement uses TRBV12-5 and TRBJ2-3; 14 nucleotides match TRBD2. This TCR came from a man younger than 35 who had recovered from COVID-19. Written as DNA, the CDR3 is TGTGCTAGTGGTTTGGTTTGTTTTCGACTAGCGGGAGGGCAACGGGAAGGCACAGATACGCAGTATTTT. It translates to CASGLVCFRLAGGQREGTDTQYF.